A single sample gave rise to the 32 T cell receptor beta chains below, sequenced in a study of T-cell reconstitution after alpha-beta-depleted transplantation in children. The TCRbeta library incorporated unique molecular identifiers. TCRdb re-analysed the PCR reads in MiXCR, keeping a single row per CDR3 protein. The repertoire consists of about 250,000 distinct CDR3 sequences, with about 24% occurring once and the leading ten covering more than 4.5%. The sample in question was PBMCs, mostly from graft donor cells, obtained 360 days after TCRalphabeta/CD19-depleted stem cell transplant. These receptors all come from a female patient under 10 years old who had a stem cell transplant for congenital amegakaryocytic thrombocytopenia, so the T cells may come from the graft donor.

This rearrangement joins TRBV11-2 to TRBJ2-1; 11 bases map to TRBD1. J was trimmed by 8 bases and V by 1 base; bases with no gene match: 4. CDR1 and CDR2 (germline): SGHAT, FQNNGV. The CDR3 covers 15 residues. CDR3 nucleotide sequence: TGTGCCAGCAGCTTAGGGACAGGGGGCGGGGATGAGCAGTTCTTC. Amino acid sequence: CASSLGTGGGDEQFF.

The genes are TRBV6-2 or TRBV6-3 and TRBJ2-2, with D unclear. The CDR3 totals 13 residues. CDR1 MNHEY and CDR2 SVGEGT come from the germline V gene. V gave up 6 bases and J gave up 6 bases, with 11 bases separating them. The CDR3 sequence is CASSRFGAGELFF. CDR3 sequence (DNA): TGTGCCAGCAGCCGCTTTGGGGCCGGGGAGCTGTTTTTT.

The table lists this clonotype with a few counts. The CDR3 DNA follows: TGTGCCAGCAGAACCGGGACCGCAGACGAGCAGTACTTC. It is translated as CASRTGTADEQYF. The V gene is TRBV12-3 or TRBV12-4, the J gene TRBJ2-7; TRBD1 or TRBD2 may be the D gene (5 bases each). The CDR3 is 13 amino acids. V lost 6 bases, J lost 5 bases, and 14 bases lay in between.

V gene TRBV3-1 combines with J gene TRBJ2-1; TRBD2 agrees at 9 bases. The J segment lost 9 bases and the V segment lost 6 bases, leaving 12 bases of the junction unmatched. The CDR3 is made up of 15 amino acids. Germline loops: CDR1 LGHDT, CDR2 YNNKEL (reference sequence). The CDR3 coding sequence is TGTGCCAGCAGTGTAGCGGGGGCCACTACAAGTGAGCAGTTCTTC. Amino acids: CASSVAGATTSEQFF.

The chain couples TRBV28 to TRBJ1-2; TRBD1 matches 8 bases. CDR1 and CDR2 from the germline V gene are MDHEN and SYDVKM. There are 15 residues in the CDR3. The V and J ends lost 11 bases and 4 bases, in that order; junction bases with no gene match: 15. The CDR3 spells CASLGPGGRSYGYTF. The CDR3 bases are TGTGCCTCCCTTGGGCCAGGGGGCCGGAGCTATGGCTACACCTTC.

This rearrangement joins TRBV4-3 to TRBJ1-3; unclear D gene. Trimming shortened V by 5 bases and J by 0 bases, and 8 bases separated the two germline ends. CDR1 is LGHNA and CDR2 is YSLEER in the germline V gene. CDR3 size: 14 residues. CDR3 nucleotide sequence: TGCGCCAGCAGCAAACATAGCTCTGGAAACACCATATATTTT. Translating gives CASSKHSSGNTIYF.

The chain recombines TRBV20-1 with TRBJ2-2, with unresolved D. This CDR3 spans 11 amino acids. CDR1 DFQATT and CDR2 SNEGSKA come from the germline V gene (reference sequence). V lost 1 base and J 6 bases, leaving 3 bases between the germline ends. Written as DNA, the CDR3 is TGCAGTGCTAGAGGGGCCGGGGAGCTGTTTTTT. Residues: CSARGAGELFF.

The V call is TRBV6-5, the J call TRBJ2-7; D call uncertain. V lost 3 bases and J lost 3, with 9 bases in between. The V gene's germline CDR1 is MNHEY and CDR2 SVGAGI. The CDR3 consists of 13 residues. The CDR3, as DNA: TGTGCCAGCAGTTATTCAGCTTTCTACGAGCAGTACTTC. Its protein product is CASSYSAFYEQYF.

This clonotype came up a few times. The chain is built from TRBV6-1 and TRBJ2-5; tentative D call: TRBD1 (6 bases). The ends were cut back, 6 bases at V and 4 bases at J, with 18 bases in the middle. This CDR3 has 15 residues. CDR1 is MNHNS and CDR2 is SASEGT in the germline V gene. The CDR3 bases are TGTGCCAGCAGCAGACACGTACAGGGTCGAGAGACCCAGTACTTC. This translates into CASSRHVQGRETQYF.

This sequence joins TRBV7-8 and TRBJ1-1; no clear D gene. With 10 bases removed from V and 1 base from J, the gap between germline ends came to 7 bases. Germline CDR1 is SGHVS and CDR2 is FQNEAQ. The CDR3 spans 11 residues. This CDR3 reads CATRQNTEAFF. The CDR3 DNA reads TGTGCCACAAGACAGAACACTGAAGCTTTCTTT.

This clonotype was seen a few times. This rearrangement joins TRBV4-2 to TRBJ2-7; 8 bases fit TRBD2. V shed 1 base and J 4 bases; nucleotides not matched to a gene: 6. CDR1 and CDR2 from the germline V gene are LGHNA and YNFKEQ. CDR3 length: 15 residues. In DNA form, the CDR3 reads TGTGCCAGCAGCCAAGGGACTAGCCAAGCGTACGAGCAGTACTTC. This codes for CASSQGTSQAYEQYF.

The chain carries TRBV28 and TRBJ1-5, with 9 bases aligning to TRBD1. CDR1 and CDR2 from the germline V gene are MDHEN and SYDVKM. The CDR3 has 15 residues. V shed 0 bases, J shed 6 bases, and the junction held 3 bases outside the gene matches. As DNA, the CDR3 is TGTGCCAGCAGTTTATGGGGACAGGGTGGTCAGCCCCAGCATTTT. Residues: CASSLWGQGGQPQHF.

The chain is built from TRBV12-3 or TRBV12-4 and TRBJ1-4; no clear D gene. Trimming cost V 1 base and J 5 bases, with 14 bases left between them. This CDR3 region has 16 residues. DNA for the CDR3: TGTGCCAGCAGTTTAGATTTGATGACCTGGAATGAAAAACTGTTTTTT. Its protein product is CASSLDLMTWNEKLFF.

The CDR3: CASISGAYNEQFF. The CDR3 DNA reads as TGTGCCAGCATTAGCGGAGCTTACAATGAGCAGTTCTTC. The V gene is TRBV7-9, the J gene TRBJ2-1; a weak D match, TRBD2 (6 bases). Germline CDR1 is SEHNR and CDR2 is FQNEAQ (reference sequence). CDR3 length: 13 residues. The V gene lost 7 bases and the J gene lost 4 bases, with 11 bases spanning the gap.

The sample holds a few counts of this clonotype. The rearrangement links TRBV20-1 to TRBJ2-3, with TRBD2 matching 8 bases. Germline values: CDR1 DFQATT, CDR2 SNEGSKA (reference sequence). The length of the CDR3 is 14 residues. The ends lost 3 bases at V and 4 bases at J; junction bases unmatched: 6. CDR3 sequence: CSASGRAEADTQYF. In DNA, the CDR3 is TGCAGTGCTAGCGGGAGGGCCGAGGCAGATACGCAGTATTTT.

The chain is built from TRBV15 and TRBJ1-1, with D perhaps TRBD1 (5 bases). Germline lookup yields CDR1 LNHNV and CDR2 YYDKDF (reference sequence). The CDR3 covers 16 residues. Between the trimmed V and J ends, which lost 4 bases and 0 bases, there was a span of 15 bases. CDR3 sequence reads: CATSKFRESMNTEAFF. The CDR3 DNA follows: TGTGCCACCAGCAAATTCAGGGAGAGCATGAACACTGAAGCTTTCTTT.

The CDR3 DNA reads TGTGCCAGCAGATCCGGGTCCCAGCCCCAGCATTTT. Its protein product is CASRSGSQPQHF. This chain joins TRBV12-3 or TRBV12-4 and TRBJ1-5; D remains unclear. The CDR3 consists of 12 residues. Trimming pared 6 bases from V and 7 bases from J, leaving 10 bases between.

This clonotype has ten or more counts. The CDR3 reads CASSYSGGASGPNSPLHF. The CDR3, as DNA: TGTGCCAGCAGTTACTCCGGCGGCGCAAGCGGACCTAATTCACCCCTCCACTTT. The chain combines TRBV6-5 with TRBJ1-6; D gene ambiguous. Germline CDR1 and CDR2: MNHEY and SVGAGI. The CDR3 has 18 residues. Trimming removed 0 bases from V and 6 bases from J, with 18 bases in between.

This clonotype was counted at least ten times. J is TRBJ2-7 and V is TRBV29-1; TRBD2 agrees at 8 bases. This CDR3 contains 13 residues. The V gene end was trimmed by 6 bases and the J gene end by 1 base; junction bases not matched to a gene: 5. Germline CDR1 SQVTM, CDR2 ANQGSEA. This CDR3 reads CSVLAGGSYEQYF. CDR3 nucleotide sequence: TGCAGCGTGCTAGCGGGCGGATCCTACGAGCAGTACTTC.

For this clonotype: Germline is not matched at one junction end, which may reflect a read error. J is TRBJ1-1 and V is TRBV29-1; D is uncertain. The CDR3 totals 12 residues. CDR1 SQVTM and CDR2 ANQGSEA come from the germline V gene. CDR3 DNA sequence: TGCAGCGGCGCGACGGAGAACACTGAAGCTTGCTTT. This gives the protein CSGATENTEACF.

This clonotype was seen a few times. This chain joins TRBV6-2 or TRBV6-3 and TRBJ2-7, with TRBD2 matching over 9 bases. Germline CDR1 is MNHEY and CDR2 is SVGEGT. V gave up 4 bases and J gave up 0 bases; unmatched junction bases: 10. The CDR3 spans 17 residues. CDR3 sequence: CASSFPSSGTLSYEQYF. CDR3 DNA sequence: TGTGCCAGCAGTTTTCCCTCTAGCGGGACCCTCTCCTACGAGCAGTACTTC.

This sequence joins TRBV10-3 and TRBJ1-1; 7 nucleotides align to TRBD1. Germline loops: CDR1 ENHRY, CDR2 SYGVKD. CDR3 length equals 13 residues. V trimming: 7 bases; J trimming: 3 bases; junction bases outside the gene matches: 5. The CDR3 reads CAITNDRDTEAFF. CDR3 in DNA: TGTGCCATCACCAACGACAGGGACACTGAAGCTTTCTTT.

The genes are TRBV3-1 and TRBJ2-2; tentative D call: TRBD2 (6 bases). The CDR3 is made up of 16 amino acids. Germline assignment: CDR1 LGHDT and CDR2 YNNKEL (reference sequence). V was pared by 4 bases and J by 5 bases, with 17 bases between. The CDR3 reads CASSLSPGLLTGELFF. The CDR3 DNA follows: TGTGCCAGCAGCCTATCCCCGGGACTCCTGACCGGGGAGCTGTTTTTT.

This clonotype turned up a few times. CDR3 sequence reads: CASSRRDSYEQYF. The CDR3 DNA sequence: TGCGCCAGCAGCCGAAGGGACTCCTACGAGCAGTACTTC. The chain combines TRBV4-1 with TRBJ2-7; D ambiguous. Germline V lookup: CDR1 MGHRA, CDR2 YSYEKL. The CDR3 totals 13 residues. V was clipped by 4 bases and J by 0 bases, with 7 bases between them.

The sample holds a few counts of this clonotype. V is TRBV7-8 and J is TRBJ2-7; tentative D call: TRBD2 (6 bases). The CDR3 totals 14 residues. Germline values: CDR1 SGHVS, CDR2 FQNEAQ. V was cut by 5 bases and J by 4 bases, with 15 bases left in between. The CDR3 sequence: CASSPTSSKYEQYF. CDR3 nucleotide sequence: TGTGCCAGCAGCCCGACTAGTAGCAAATACGAGCAGTACTTC.

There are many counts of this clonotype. This CDR3 reads CAISEMEFDTDTQYF. DNA for the CDR3: TGTGCCATCAGTGAAATGGAGTTCGACACAGATACGCAGTATTTT. This chain links TRBV10-3 with TRBJ2-3; no reliable D call. Per the germline V gene, CDR1 is ENHRY and CDR2 is SYGVKD. V lost 3 bases and J 2 bases, leaving 12 bases between the germline ends. The CDR3 loop spans 15 amino acids.

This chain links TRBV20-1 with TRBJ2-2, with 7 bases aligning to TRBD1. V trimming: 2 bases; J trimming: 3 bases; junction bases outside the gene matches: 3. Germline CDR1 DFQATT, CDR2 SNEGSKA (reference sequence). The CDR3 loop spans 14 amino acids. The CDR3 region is CSARPGQYTGELFF. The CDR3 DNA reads TGCAGTGCTAGACCGGGACAGTACACCGGGGAGCTGTTTTTT.

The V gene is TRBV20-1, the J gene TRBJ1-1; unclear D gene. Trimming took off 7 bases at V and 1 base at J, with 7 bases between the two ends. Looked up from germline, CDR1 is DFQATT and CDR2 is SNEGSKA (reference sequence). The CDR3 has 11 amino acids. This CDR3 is CSVLKNTEAFF. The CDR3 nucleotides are TGCAGTGTTCTGAAGAACACTGAAGCTTTCTTT.

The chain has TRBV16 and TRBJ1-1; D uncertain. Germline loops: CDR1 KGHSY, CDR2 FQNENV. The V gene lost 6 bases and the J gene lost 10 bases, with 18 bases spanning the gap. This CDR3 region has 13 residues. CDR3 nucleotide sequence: TGTGCCAGCAGTTATAACCAGCTAGAGAGAGCTTTCTTT. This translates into CASSYNQLERAFF.

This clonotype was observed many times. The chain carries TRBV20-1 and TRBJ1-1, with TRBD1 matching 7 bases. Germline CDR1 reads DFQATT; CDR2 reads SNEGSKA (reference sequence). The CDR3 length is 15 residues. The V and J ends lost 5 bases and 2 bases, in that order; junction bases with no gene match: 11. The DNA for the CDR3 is TGCAGTGCTGTTAACAGGGGAGAATTCAACACTGAAGCTTTCTTT. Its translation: CSAVNRGEFNTEAFF.

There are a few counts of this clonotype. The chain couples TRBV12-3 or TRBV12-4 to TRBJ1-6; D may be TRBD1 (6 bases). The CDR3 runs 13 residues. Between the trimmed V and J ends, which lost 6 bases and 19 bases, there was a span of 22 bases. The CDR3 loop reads CASRLQGQPRLHF. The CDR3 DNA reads TGTGCCAGCAGGCTCCAAGGACAGCCCAGGTTGCACTTT.

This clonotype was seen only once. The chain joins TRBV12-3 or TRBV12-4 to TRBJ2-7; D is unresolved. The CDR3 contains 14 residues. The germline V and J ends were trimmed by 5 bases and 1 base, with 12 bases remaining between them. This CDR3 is CASSNQDGSYEQYF. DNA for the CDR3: TGTGCCAGCAGTAACCAAGACGGGTCCTACGAGCAGTACTTC.